The entry below describes one T cell receptor (beta chain). The sample is drawn from a study of blood T cell repertoires in COVID-19. The CDR3 sequence is 16 residues long. From germline, CDR1 is MNHEY and CDR2 SMNVEV (reference sequence). The germline V and J ends were trimmed by 4 bases and 3 bases, with 19 bases remaining between them. Authors' data handling: Reference gene primer amplification gave nucleated cell count estimates. Sequenced by immunoSEQ multiplex PCR; TCRdb stores in-frame clones only, minus some. The V and J calls and clone size are taken from that table; D and trimming were inferred from the DNA. The top ten hold 25% to 30% of the sample, which has tens of thousands of clones, about 80% seen once.

This chain links TRBV27 with TRBJ2-7, with TRBD1 as a possible D gene (6 bases). The specimen sequenced was peripheral blood. This TCR was recovered from a human donor in a cohort sampled during active COVID-19. CDR3 DNA sequence: TGTGCCAGCAGTTCCTTAAGACCGGGACACCACTACGAGCAGTACTTC. Amino acids: CASSSLRPGHHYEQYF.